This T cell receptor (beta chain) was retrieved from a study of blood T cell repertoires in COVID-19. Study-wide context: Samples taken during acute and convalescent COVID-19 were collected in the United States, Italy and Spain. In each case, the material was cDNA or gDNA derived from T cells, B-cell-depleted T cells, or PBMCs.

CDR3 size: 15 residues. V shed 8 bases, J shed 3 bases, and the junction held 12 bases outside the gene matches. Looked up from germline, CDR1 is SGHVS and CDR2 is FNYEAQ. As handled by the study authors: Reference gene primer amplification yielded estimated nucleated cell counts. Sequenced by immunoSEQ multiplex PCR; TCRdb stores in-frame clones only, minus some. V and J calls and clone size are those listed in that table; D and trimming were worked out from the DNA. The table has roughly 200,000 clones, nearly 90% seen once. This sequence originates from a woman between 18 and 29 years old who had recovered from COVID-19. This rearrangement joins TRBV7-6 to TRBJ2-5; 7 bases fit TRBD1. The material sequenced was peripheral blood. In DNA form, the CDR3 reads TGTGCCAGCGGACGAGGAGACAGGGTAGAAGAGACCCAGTACTTC. Its translation: CASGRGDRVEETQYF.